Given below is one T cell receptor beta chain in context. The antigen it binds to is not known. Qualities for individual bases were not recorded, and no much larger clone is one base off. The CDR3 starts with the cysteine, ends with the phenylalanine, and has 14 residues. Only the CDR3 DNA is retained, 42 bases long and in frame from the first base. CDR1 and CDR2, looked up from the germline V gene (reference sequence), are GTSNPN and SVGIG. A distance of 15 bases separates the germline ends of V and J, which lose 2 bases and 5 bases respectively. The source of the sample is a study of shared clonotypes between healthy human individuals (dated by TCRdb to 2018 to 2020). For the study in its entirety: A few men and two women, aged 18 to 49 years, made up the cohort. Per donor, three plates each were used for CD4 naive and CD4 memory, two for CD8 naive, and one for CD8 memory. To estimate repertoire size and how much clonotype sharing occurs between individuals, the study deeply sequenced the blood TCR repertoires of about five healthy adults. To increase sequencing depth and limit assay-specific biases, different laboratories used diverse techniques to prepare libraries and sequence TCR repertoires. Each donor's leukapheresis produced roughly between roughly 0.85 and 10 billion PBMCs. Beyond this particular receptor, the publication reports: Pairwise subsampling indicated that sequencing depth was expected to affect the degree of clonotype sharing among donors. Around 5.4% of naive CD4, approximately 3.7% of naive CD8, 2.3% of memory CD4, and about 0.4% of memory CD8 clonotypes were shared across several donors. Estimated clonotype richness was generally larger for naive than for memory subsets. Sampling was restricted to blood, and TCR repertoires in tissue are likely to differ from TCR repertoires in blood. Even with the large sequencing depth, rarefaction of the sorted-subset datasets indicated that sequencing was incomplete. Because the study included a small number of donors, the genetic and exposure-history diversity represented was limited. Clonotypes shared by all four sorted-subset donors showed higher generation probabilities than non-shared clonotypes.

TCR CDR3 regions were amplified from genomic DNA by multiplex PCR using the deep immunoSEQ assay. For each cell subset, the extracted genomic DNA was distributed evenly across all wells of several immunoSEQ 96-well plates, and each plate served as one replicate. For sorted subsets, approximately 190 ng genomic DNA, equal to 25,000 to 35,000 T cell genomes, was loaded into each replicate PCR. Purified libraries were quantified with a Qubit 3.0 fluorometer, sized on a Bioanalyzer 2100, and re-quantified with the KAPA Library Quantification kit. A separate single-read 150-cycle Illumina NextSeq 550 flow cell was used to sequence each immunoSEQ 96-well plate. The source study handled its data this way. Because only junctional sequences without quality scores were contained in the immunoSEQ output, filtering matching that applied to full-length reads could not be performed. Sequences were annotated with PyIR, a Python wrapper for IgBLAST v1.9, using IMGT germline references to assign V/J genes and CDR3. Any read was removed if the V/J assignment was weak (E-value above 1e-6), the CDR3 was missing, or the read contained stop codons, out-of-frame junctions, or ambiguous translated residues. V3J clonotypes were defined as sequences sharing the same inferred V gene, J gene, and CDR3 amino acid sequence. Percentage overlap between repertoires was calculated by dividing the number of shared unique clonotypes by the size of the smaller repertoire. RTK rarefaction, the Chao1 estimator, and Recon v2.1 estimates of unobserved clonotypes were used to assess repertoire richness. OLGA was used to compute generation probabilities for all TCRbeta clonotypes that the gDNA method yielded from a handful of donors. Entries here come from immuneACCESS through TCRdb and include only in-frame sequences with V and J called. Some clones fail to appear in such tables; in the studies checked, an unresolved V gene covers under half of the shortfall, and the cause of the remainder is unknown. Clone size and V and J calls were adopted from that table, with D and trimming inferred from the DNA. This sample has about 2.4 million clones in its table, and over 85% of those were observed once. 0.36% of the sample goes to the ten largest clones.

The donors were healthy, HIV-negative adults with no recently reported acute infections or vaccinations. Every donor was a Caucasian adult living in Nashville, Tennessee, USA. Magnetic negative selection was used to enrich CD4+ T cells, after which naive cells were positively selected on CD45RA and the negative fraction became the memory subset. Blood was collected by leukapheresis, and PBMCs were isolated by Ficoll-Histopaque density gradient centrifugation and then cryopreserved in liquid nitrogen vapor phase. Analytical flow cytometry was used to check the purity and quantity of each magnetically sorted T cell population. Genomic DNA was isolated from each sorted fraction and quantified by UV absorbance on a Nanodrop 2000c.

What was sequenced was naive CD4+ T cells from PBMCs. The meaning of the sample's cell subset or site label: CD45RA+ positively selected. The sequence is built from TRBV30 and TRBJ2-5; the D region possibly corresponds to TRBD1 (6 bases align). This receptor was identified in a man in his late teens or twenties in good health. Some clones in this sample may be carry-over from other donors' samples. The CDR3 region reads CAWSPGHSGETQYF. The DNA sequence is TGTGCCTGGAGTCCGGGACACTCGGGGGAGACCCAGTACTTC.